This TCR beta chain originates from a study of blood T cell repertoires in COVID-19. The overall study: Acute-phase and convalescent COVID-19 samples originated in the United States, Italy and Spain.

How the authors handled the data: Cell counts per sample came from amplifying reference gene primers. The table came from immunoSEQ multiplex PCR; TCRdb's copy has only in-frame clones and leaves some out. That table furnishes V, J and clone size, whereas the DNA furnished D and trimming. This sample has under 200,000 clones; over 80% occur once, and the top ten carry roughly 3.1%. Germline-derived CDR1 and CDR2 are LNHDA and SQIVND (reference sequence). The CDR3 contains 15 residues. The V end was cut by 3 bases, the J end by 3 bases, with 11 bases between. Participants came from fewer than 25 US areas, aged roughly 18 to 90 years. In the 2 weeks before study entry, exposed participants met a COVID-19 case, which was PCR-confirmed or clinician-diagnosed.

The chain uses TRBV19 and TRBJ2-2; D perhaps matches TRBD2 (5 bases). What was sequenced was PBMCs or T cells enriched from blood (not recorded which). The sequence came from a woman in her twenties or thirties who had been exposed to COVID-19. The CDR3 is CASSISGVYTGELFF. The CDR3, as DNA: TGTGCCAGTAGTATCTCCGGGGTCTACACCGGGGAGCTGTTTTTT. The whole variable domain, filled in from reference TRBV19 and TRBJ2-2, reads DGGITQSPKYLFRKEGQNVTLSCEQNLNHDAMYWYRQDPGQGLRLIYYSQIVNDFQKGDIAEGYSVSREKKESFPLTVTSAQKNPTAFYLCASSISGVYTGELFFGEGSRLTVL.